One T cell receptor beta chain is described in this entry. The CDR3 is 13 residues long. Germline V lookup: CDR1 LGHNA, CDR2 YSLEER. With V trimmed by 0 bases and J by 7 bases, 1 base remained unmatched. Original analysis: Amplified reference gene primers provided the basis for estimating nucleated cell counts. Some clones are missing from TCRdb's copy, which holds only in-frame ones; the method was immunoSEQ multiplex PCR. The V and J calls and clone size are taken from that table; D and trimming were inferred from the DNA. The table has under 300,000 clones, roughly 86% seen once; the top ten hold 9% to 15%. This sample is drawn from a study of blood T cell repertoires in COVID-19. Study overall: PBMCs, B-cell-depleted T cells, or T cells provided the cDNA or gDNA that made up the material.

Sequencing was done on a sample of peripheral blood. The genes are TRBV4-3 and TRBJ1-2; 8 bases fit TRBD1. The receptor was derived from an older man with acute or convalescent COVID-19. Written as DNA, the CDR3 is TGCGCCAGCAGCCAAGAACAGGGGGGTGGCTACACCTTC. This encodes CASSQEQGGGYTF.